This TCR beta chain was identified during a study of glioma-infiltrating T cells. Findings and caveats of the study: Only very few CDR3 sequences appeared in both tissue and blood. Non-neoplastic patients had below-expected tissue-blood divergence, while all gliomas exceeded expectation.

Comments on this clonotype: Antigen: not known.

TCR alpha and beta CDR3 regions were amplified from RNA using iRepertoire nested multiplex PCR. Input was 100-400 ng of tissue mRNA or PBMC total RNA. TCRdb used MiXCR to reprocess the multiplex PCR reads, holding one entry per CDR3 protein. The profile shows roughly 100,000 distinct CDR3 sequences, 25% to 30% of them singletons. Germline-derived CDR1 and CDR2 are LGHDT and YNNKEL (reference sequence). V lost 0 bases to trimming and J lost 1 base, with 11 bases between them. The CDR3 is 16 residues long. The sample comprised glioma tissue, nonneoplastic brain tissue, or PBMCs (not recorded which). This TCR was recovered from a human donor with low-grade glioma or glioblastoma, undergoing nonglioma brain surgery, or in good health (not recorded which). This chain connects TRBV3-1 to TRBJ2-3, with D possibly TRBD2 on 5 matching bases. CDR3 amino acids: CASSQEKRFRTDTQYF. CDR3 nucleotides: TGTGCCAGCAGCCAAGAGAAGCGGTTCCGCACAGATACGCAGTATTTT.